The clone carrying this T cell receptor (beta chain) was observed a few times. These data are taken from a study of blood T cell repertoires in COVID-19. The CDR3 length is 16 residues. Looked up from germline, CDR1 is MDHEN and CDR2 is SYDVKM. The junction had 10 bases not matched to a gene; V was cut back by 6 bases and J by 5 bases. Original data processing: Estimated nucleated cell counts came from reference gene primer amplification. Only in-frame clones appear in the TCRdb table, and some are missing; sequencing was by immunoSEQ multiplex PCR. The V and J calls and the clone size are those of that table, but D and trimming were determined from the DNA. The sample has 85,000 to 100,000 clones, roughly 88% seen once; the top ten hold roughly 2%.

The specimen was peripheral blood. V is TRBV28 and J is TRBJ2-7; 13 positions agree with TRBD2. This clonotype was obtained from a man aged 45-60 years with COVID-19, enrolled during active disease. The CDR3 here is CASRPRLAGGSHEQYF. The CDR3 bases are TGTGCCAGCAGGCCGAGACTAGCGGGGGGATCCCACGAGCAGTACTTC. Drawing the rest from reference TRBV28 and TRBJ2-7, the complete variable domain is DVKVTQSSRYLVKRTGEKVFLECVQDMDHENMFWYRQDPGLGLRLIYFSYDVKMKEKGDIPEGYSVSREKKERFSLILESASTNQTSMYLCASRPRLAGGSHEQYFGPGTRLTVT.